The clone carrying this T cell receptor (beta chain) was detected many times. The antigen is undetermined. V lost 2 bases, J lost 10 bases, and 16 bases lay in between. The length of the CDR3 is 14 residues. Germline assignment: CDR1 MGHRA and CDR2 YSYEKL. These data belong to a study of CD8 T cells in ankylosing spondylitis. A quantitative 5'-RACE method, one with molecular barcodes, was used to make TCR beta libraries. MiXCR was run by TCRdb on the 5' RACE reads, yielding one entry per CDR3 protein. The sample has around 250,000 distinct CDR3 sequences; about 10% are singletons. Study outcomes and limitations: As reported, disease-linked clones showed significant enrichment in matched ankylosing spondylitis synovial fluid.

Sequenced material: blood, either unsorted or a sorted T cell fraction (not recorded which). The TCR was taken from a male donor with ankylosing spondylitis or in good health (not recorded which). The V gene is TRBV4-1, the J gene TRBJ2-3; D unclear. The CDR3 DNA reads as TGCGCCAGCAGCCAATTTTTTATACGGCCAGCGCAGTATTTT. Encoded protein: CASSQFFIRPAQYF.